This T cell receptor beta chain was found in a study of blood T cell repertoires in COVID-19. Study in general: Donors in the United States, Italy and Spain gave samples during acute or convalescent COVID-19. The cDNA or gDNA used as material had been derived from T cells, B-cell-depleted T cells, or PBMCs.

V lost 5 bases to trimming and J lost 0 bases; unmatched junction nucleotides: 10. Germline CDR1 MNHEY, CDR2 SMNVEV (reference sequence). The CDR3 covers 16 residues. Seattle participants joined during active infection and were tracked over time. Authors' methods: Nucleated cell counts were estimated from reference gene primer amplification. Some clones are missing from TCRdb's copy, which holds only in-frame ones; the method was immunoSEQ multiplex PCR. V, J and clone size derive from that table, while D and trimming were established from the DNA sequence. The data contain approximately 500,000 clones, 85% to 90% of them singletons.

Source material: peripheral blood. This TCR derives from a woman aged 45-65 years with COVID-19, enrolled during active disease. This sequence joins TRBV27 and TRBJ2-7; 7 bases fit TRBD1. The CDR3: CASSPASGTDSYEQYF. CDR3 coding DNA: TGTGCCAGCAGTCCTGCATCTGGGACAGACTCCTACGAGCAGTACTTC.